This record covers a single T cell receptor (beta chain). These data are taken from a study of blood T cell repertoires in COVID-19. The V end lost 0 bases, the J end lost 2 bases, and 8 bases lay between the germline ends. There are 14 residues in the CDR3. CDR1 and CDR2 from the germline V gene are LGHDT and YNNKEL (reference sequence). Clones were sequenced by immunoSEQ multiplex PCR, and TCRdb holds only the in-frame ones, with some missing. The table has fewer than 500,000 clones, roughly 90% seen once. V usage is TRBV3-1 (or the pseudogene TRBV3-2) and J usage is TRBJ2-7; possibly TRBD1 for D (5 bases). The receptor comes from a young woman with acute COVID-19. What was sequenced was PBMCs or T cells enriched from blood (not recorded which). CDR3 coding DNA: TGTGCCAGCAGCCAAGACAGGGCTCCCTACGAGCAGTACTTC. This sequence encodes CASSQDRAPYEQYF.